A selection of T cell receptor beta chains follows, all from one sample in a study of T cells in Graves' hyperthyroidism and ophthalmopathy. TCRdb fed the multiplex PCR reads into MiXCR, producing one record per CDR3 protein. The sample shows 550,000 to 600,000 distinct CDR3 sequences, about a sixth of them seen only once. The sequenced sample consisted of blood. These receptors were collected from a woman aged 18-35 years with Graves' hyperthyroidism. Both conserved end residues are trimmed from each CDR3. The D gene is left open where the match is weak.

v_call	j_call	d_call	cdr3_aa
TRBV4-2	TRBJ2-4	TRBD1	ASSQGTWTGNIQY
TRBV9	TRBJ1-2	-	ASSAWPAYGYT
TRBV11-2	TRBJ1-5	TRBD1	ASSPDRGNYQPQH
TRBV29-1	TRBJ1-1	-	SVGVSLNTEAF
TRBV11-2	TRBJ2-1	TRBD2	ASSSLAGRYNEQF
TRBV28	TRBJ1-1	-	ASNHDLNTEAF
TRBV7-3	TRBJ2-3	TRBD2	ASSFRAGESDTQY
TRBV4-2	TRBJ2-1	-	ASSQDPTGSYNEQF
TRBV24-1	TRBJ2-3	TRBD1	ATSDRDRGTDTQY
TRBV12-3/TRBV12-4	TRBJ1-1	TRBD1	ASSPDRGSYF
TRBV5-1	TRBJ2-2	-	ASSFQGTGELF
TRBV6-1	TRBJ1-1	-	ASSPTRPELGTEAF
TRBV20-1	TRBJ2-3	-	SARIGARSDTQY
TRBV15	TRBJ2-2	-	ATSRDRGGAGELF
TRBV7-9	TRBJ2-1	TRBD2	ASSLAGTSGSFTYNEQF
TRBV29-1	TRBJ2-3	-	SVGSTGTSTDTQY
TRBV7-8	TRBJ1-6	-	ASSPAEFVSYNSPLH
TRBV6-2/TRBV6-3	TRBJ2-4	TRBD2	ASRRAGGPTDIQY
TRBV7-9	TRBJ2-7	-	ASSSRPYEQY
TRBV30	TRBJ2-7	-	AWDLGGLGEQY
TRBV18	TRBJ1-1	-	ASSPPSGFEAF
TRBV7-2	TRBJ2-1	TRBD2	ASSFRFNGRAQF
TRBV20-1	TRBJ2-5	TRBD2	SARGASGSETQY
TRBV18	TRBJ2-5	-	ASSPRGTPFQETQY
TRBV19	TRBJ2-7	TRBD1	ASMRGTGSYEQY
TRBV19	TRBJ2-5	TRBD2	ASSRGGGEETQY
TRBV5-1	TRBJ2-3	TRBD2	ASRHGLAGTGDTQY
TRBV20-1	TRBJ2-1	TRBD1	SAGRTGDNEQF
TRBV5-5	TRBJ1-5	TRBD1	ASSRTGGRGQPQH
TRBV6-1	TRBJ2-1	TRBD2	ASTRLAGEYNEQF
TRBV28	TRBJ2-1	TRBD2	ASSQGTSGNNEQF
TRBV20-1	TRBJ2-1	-	SALKGEQF
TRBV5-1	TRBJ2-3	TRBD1	ASSKRTGPSTDTQY
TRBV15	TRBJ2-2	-	ATSRDGVTGELF
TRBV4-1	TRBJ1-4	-	ASSRAFRPGGGEKLF
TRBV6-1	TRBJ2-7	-	ASSYGEGSSEQY
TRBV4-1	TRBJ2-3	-	ASSQDPGVFTDTQY
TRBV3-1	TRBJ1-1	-	ASSRDTLSNTEAF
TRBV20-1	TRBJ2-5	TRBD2	SASGRSGSQETQY
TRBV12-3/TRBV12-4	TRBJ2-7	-	ASSTTGASYEQY
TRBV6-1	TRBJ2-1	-	ASSNGQHYNEQF
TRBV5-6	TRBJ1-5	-	ASSPLDPYSNQPQH
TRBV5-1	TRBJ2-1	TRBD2	ASSQTSGRANEQF
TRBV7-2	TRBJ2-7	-	ASSFHLSRAYEQY
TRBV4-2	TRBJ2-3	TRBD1	ASSPLGTGVSDTQY
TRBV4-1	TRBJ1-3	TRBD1	ASSQEGGGQGSGNTIY
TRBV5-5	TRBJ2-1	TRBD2	ASSDLAGSSYNEQF
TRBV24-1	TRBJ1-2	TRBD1	ATSVGTGGHYGYT
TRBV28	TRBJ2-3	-	ASSLWKGGTDTQY
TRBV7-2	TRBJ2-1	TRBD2	ASGGNPSGGAEDEQF
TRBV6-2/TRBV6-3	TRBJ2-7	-	ASMGIVDEQY
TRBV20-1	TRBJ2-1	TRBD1	SARTGGWYNEQF
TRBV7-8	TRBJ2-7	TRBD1	ASSYRQGTPEQY